This TCR beta chain comes out of a study of T cell responses to AZD1222 COVID-19 vaccine. This CDR3 spans 15 amino acids. Germline V gives CDR1 SGHNT, CDR2 YENEEA. Trimming at V came to 5 bases and at J to 7 bases, leaving 5 bases not matched to a gene. Sequenced by immunoSEQ multiplex PCR; TCRdb stores in-frame clones only, minus some. The sample carries roughly 120,000 clones, roughly 90% recorded once. As concerns this clone: Its antigen remains unknown.

Study results and caveats: Just a handful of people given AZD1222 tested seropositive at baseline. Repertoire collection took place solely once the T cell response had peaked.

The chain combines TRBV11-3 with TRBJ1-6, with TRBD1 identical over 10 bases. This specimen consisted of peripheral blood, obtained 28 days after the second AZD1222 dose. The receptor was derived from an adult who received the AZD1222 COVID-19 vaccine. The CDR3 bases are TGTGCCAGCAGCCCTCCGGGACAGGGGAATTCACCCCTCCACTTT. This translates into CASSPPGQGNSPLHF.